A single sample gave rise to the 30 T cell receptor beta chains below, sequenced in a study of blood T cells in healthy people across ages. A second PCR, run for roughly 7 to 12 cycles, used a sample-barcoded 5' primer plus a J-beta primer mix. TCRdb re-called the 5' RACE reads through MiXCR, storing one row per CDR3 protein. The sample consists of hundreds of thousands of distinct CDR3 sequences, about a third of them appearing once. The sequenced sample was blood. The receptors were sampled from an elderly woman in good health.

A note on this clonotype: This could be a read error, since a much larger clone is one nucleotide away. The chain combines TRBV29-1 with TRBJ2-5; D not certain. Germline CDR1 reads SQVTM; CDR2 reads ANQGSEA. Trimming stripped 4 bases from V and 11 bases from J, with 17 bases between. CDR3 length: 12 residues. DNA for the CDR3: TGCAGCGTTGGTACAGACCTCAATGAGCAGTACTTC. This translates into CSVGTDLNEQYF.

As concerns this clonotype: A much bigger clone sits one base away, suggesting this may be a read error. CDR3 in amino acids: CSVEATGSYNERYF. DNA for the CDR3: TGCAGCGTTGAAGCGACAGGGTCCTACAATGAGCGGTACTTC. The chain has TRBV29-1 and TRBJ2-1; 7 bases map to TRBD1. Germline CDR1 SQVTM, CDR2 ANQGSEA. CDR3 length: 14 amino acids.

The chain has TRBV24-1 and TRBJ2-5; a weak D match, TRBD2 (5 bases). V lost 3 bases to trimming and J lost 1 base, with 11 bases between them. CDR1 is KGHDR and CDR2 is SFDVKD in the germline V gene. The CDR3 runs to 15 residues. In DNA form, the CDR3 reads TGTGCCACCAGTGATCCAACCGGGATCCAAGAGACCCAGTACTTC. It is translated as CATSDPTGIQETQYF.

V and J are TRBV5-1 and TRBJ1-1; no clear D. The CDR3 is made up of 14 amino acids. V lost 2 bases and J lost 4, with 12 bases in between. Looked up from germline, CDR1 is SGHRS and CDR2 is YFSETQ. The CDR3 DNA is TGCGCCAGCAGCTTAAGTAGGGCCGGCACTGAAGCTTTCTTT. Translating gives CASSLSRAGTEAFF.

Comment on this clonotype: This may come from a read error, since a much larger clone is one base off. The V gene is TRBV29-1, the J gene TRBJ2-7; D is possibly TRBD1 (6 bases). The CDR3 length is 13 residues. Germline V gene sequence: CDR1 SQVTM, CDR2 ANQGSEA. Trimming took 6 bases from V and 1 from J, leaving 13 bases between them. The CDR3 DNA is TGCAGCGTCAGGACAGAGAATTCCTACGAGCAGTACTTC. Translation gives CSVRTENSYEQYF.

Turning to this clonotype: Being one base from a much bigger clone, this may be a read error. The chain uses TRBV5-1 and TRBJ2-7; D is ambiguous. The CDR3 length is 14 residues. The germline V gene encodes CDR1 SGHRS and CDR2 YFSETQ. V lost 0 bases, J lost 7 bases, and 14 bases lay in between. CDR3 in DNA: TGCGCCAGCAGCTTGGGTGGGGTCGACAATGAGCAGTACTTC. Encoded protein: CASSLGGVDNEQYF.

Comments on this clonotype: The junction does not match germline at one end; this may be a read error. This chain connects TRBV5-1 to TRBJ2-1; no clear D gene. Germline V lookup: CDR1 SGHRS, CDR2 YFSETQ. CDR3 length equals 15 residues. DNA for the CDR3: TGCGCCAGCAGCGGGCTCCCTAAGTTGGGGAATGGGCAGTTCTTC. Its translation: CASSGLPKLGNGQFF.

The chain links TRBV12-3 or TRBV12-4 to TRBJ1-1; D is unclear. CDR3 length equals 13 residues. Trimming removed 6 bases from V and 0 bases from J, with 8 bases in between. The CDR3 loop reads CASRSVVNTEAFF. The CDR3 DNA follows: TGTGCCAGCAGGTCCGTTGTGAACACTGAAGCTTTCTTT.

This chain links TRBV12-3 or TRBV12-4 with TRBJ1-5; no clear D. This CDR3 comprises 14 residues. V lost 3 bases, J lost 2 bases, and 8 bases lay in between. CDR3 in DNA: TGTGCCAGCAGTTTGGATGCTGGCAATCAGCCCCAGCATTTT. Its translation is CASSLDAGNQPQHF.

This clonotype was seen many times. CDR3: CASSYSIPRMTENEQYF. The CDR3 DNA follows: TGTGCCAGCAGTTACTCGATCCCCCGAATGACAGAGAACGAGCAGTACTTC. The chain joins TRBV6-2 or TRBV6-3 to TRBJ2-7; weak D call: TRBD1 (5 bases). CDR3 size: 17 residues. Trimming shortened V by 0 bases and J by 5 bases, and 20 bases separated the two germline ends. Germline V gene data show CDR1 as MNHEY and CDR2 as SVGEGT.

Notes on this clonotype: Since a much larger clone is just one base distant, this may be a read error. The gene calls are TRBV29-1 and TRBJ2-7, with D maybe TRBD1 (6 bases). The germline gives CDR1 SQVTM, CDR2 ANQGSEA. CDR3 length equals 13 residues. CDR3 protein: CGVIGQSAYEQYF. The CDR3 bases are TGCGGCGTTATAGGACAGTCGGCCTACGAGCAGTACTTC.

A few counts support this clonotype. This chain uses TRBV4-2 with TRBJ1-5; 10 positions agree with TRBD1. The J segment lost 9 bases and the V segment lost 0 bases, leaving 8 bases of the junction unmatched. The CDR3 has 16 amino acids. Germline V CDR1 and CDR2: LGHNA, YNFKEQ. The DNA of the CDR3 is TGTGCCAGCAGCCAAGATGTAGGACAGGGGGATCGGCCCCAGCATTTT. It encodes CASSQDVGQGDRPQHF.

This clonotype was observed a few times. This may arise from a read error, as a much more abundant clone is one base away. The rearrangement links TRBV7-8 to TRBJ2-3; perhaps D is TRBD1 or TRBD2 (5 bases each). This CDR3 spans 15 amino acids. The germline gives CDR1 SGHVS, CDR2 FQNEAQ. The CDR3 is CASSLWLPSTGTQYF. The CDR3 DNA reads as TGTGCCAGCAGCTTATGGCTACCTAGCACAGGTACGCAGTATTTT.

The J gene is TRBJ1-1, the V gene TRBV5-1, with D hard to call. The CDR3 extends over 15 amino acids. Trimming stripped 0 bases from V and 1 base from J, with 10 bases between. Germline CDR1 SGHRS, CDR2 YFSETQ. This CDR3 is CASSLVADPNTEAFF. The CDR3, as DNA: TGCGCCAGCAGCTTGGTCGCGGATCCGAACACTGAAGCTTTCTTT.

This clonotype showed up many times. V and J are TRBV7-9 and TRBJ2-3, with D tentatively TRBD1 (5 bases). This CDR3 has 17 amino acids. The ends were cut back, 3 bases at V and 3 bases at J, with 19 bases in the middle. Looked up from germline, CDR1 is SEHNR and CDR2 is FQNEAQ (reference sequence). The CDR3 nucleotides are TGTGCCAGCAGCTTTGTGCTTAGGGGCTTTGGGACAGATACGCAGTATTTT. Encoded protein: CASSFVLRGFGTDTQYF.

This clonotype was observed a few times. V and J are TRBV4-2 and TRBJ1-1, with D possibly TRBD1 on 6 matching bases. Germline values: CDR1 LGHNA, CDR2 YNFKEQ. With 0 bases removed from V and 0 bases from J, the gap between germline ends came to 14 bases. The CDR3 has 17 amino acids. This chain's CDR3 is CASSQDQGLGLNTEAFF. The CDR3 nucleotides read TGTGCCAGCAGCCAAGATCAGGGGTTGGGGTTGAACACTGAAGCTTTCTTT.

This clonotype has a count of ten or more. The chain employs TRBV6-1 and TRBJ1-2; 7 bases are a match to TRBD1. Germline assignment: CDR1 MNHNS and CDR2 SASEGT. J was trimmed by 8 bases and V by 2 bases; bases with no gene match: 8. The CDR3 spans 14 residues. As DNA, the CDR3 is TGTGCCAGCAGTGAATTGCGAGGGGGCCGGGGCTACACCTTC. Translated, it gives CASSELRGGRGYTF.

The chain uses TRBV29-1 and TRBJ2-3; D is undetermined. The length of the CDR3 is 8 residues. Germline V gene sequence: CDR1 SQVTM, CDR2 ANQGSEA. V lost 7 bases to trimming and J lost 8 bases, with 4 bases between them. In DNA, the CDR3 is TGCAGCGCGGGTACGCAGTATTTT. Translating it yields CSAGTQYF.

This clonotype was observed at least ten times. CDR3 coding DNA: TGTGCCAGCTCACCGACAGGGTGGGACTACGAGCAGTACTTC. Protein: CASSPTGWDYEQYF. The chain links TRBV18 to TRBJ2-7; 7 nucleotides line up with TRBD1. The trim removed 3 bases at V and 3 bases at J, leaving 5 bases unmatched. The germline gives CDR1 KGHSH, CDR2 LQKENI. CDR3 length: 14 amino acids.

The gene calls are TRBV7-8 and TRBJ2-2, with D perhaps TRBD1 (6 bases). V lost 5 bases, J lost 4 bases, and 17 bases lay in between. The CDR3 is 16 amino acids. Germline-derived CDR1 and CDR2 are SGHVS and FQNEAQ. CDR3 residues: CASSAFQGSGTGELFF. As DNA, the CDR3 is TGTGCCAGCAGCGCTTTCCAGGGGTCGGGCACCGGGGAGCTGTTTTTT.

This clonotype has ten or more counts. The chain couples TRBV6-1 to TRBJ2-7; D call uncertain. Trimming left V 8 bases short and J 9 bases short, with 17 bases between. CDR1 MNHNS and CDR2 SASEGT come from the germline V gene. The CDR3 spans 12 residues. CDR3 DNA sequence: TGTGCCAGCTCCGAAATTTTGCTTCCGCAGTACTTC. As protein: CASSEILLPQYF.

This clonotype was detected many times. Possible read error: a much larger clone is one base away. This chain uses TRBV9 with TRBJ2-7, with D possibly being TRBD2 (6 bases). Germline-derived CDR1 and CDR2 are SGDLS and YYNGEE. The CDR3 sequence is 16 residues long. Trimming left V 2 bases short and J 6 bases short, with 21 bases between. This chain's CDR3 is CASSVTGTDNGGEQYF. Written as DNA, the CDR3 is TGTGCCAGCAGCGTGACCGGGACCGACAACGGGGGCGAGCAGTACTTC. The whole variable domain, remainder taken from reference TRBV9 and TRBJ2-7, is DSGVTQTPKHLITATGQRVTLRCSPRSGDLSVYWYQQSLDQGLQFLIQYYNGEERAKGNILERFSAQQFPDLHSELNLSSLELGDSALYFCASSVTGTDNGGEQYFGPGTRLTVT.

The chain employs TRBV18 and TRBJ1-2, with 9 nucleotides matching TRBD1. The CDR3 sequence is 18 residues long. The V segment lost 0 bases and the J segment 1 base; nucleotides outside the gene matches: 9. Per the germline V gene, CDR1 is KGHSH and CDR2 is LQKENI. The CDR3 DNA reads TGTGCCAGCTCACCACCGCCAGACAGGGGGACACGTAACTATGGCTACACCTTC. Translation gives CASSPPPDRGTRNYGYTF.

Points on this clonotype: This may be a read error: a much more frequent sequence differs by one nucleotide. The chain combines TRBV5-1 with TRBJ1-1, with D perhaps TRBD1 (6 bases). CDR3 length: 15 residues. V was cut by 0 bases and J by 6 bases, with 15 bases left in between. Looked up from germline, CDR1 is SGHRS and CDR2 is YFSETQ. CDR3 protein: CASSLAGGLRAEAFF. CDR3 coding DNA: TGCGCCAGCAGCTTGGCCGGGGGCCTCCGTGCTGAAGCTTTCTTT.

This clonotype has at least ten counts. The rearrangement uses TRBV5-1 and TRBJ2-6; D gene ambiguous. The germline gives CDR1 SGHRS, CDR2 YFSETQ. The V end lost 2 bases, the J end lost 0 bases, and 12 bases lay between the germline ends. The CDR3 extends over 17 amino acids. CDR3 residues: CASSFDGQSSGANVLTF. CDR3 in DNA: TGCGCCAGCAGCTTTGACGGTCAGAGCTCTGGGGCCAACGTCCTGACTTTC.

This clonotype has ten or more counts. The chain employs TRBV18 and TRBJ1-2; perhaps TRBD1 as D (5 bases). Germline V gives CDR1 KGHSH, CDR2 LQKENI. Trimming took off 6 bases at V and 3 bases at J, with 17 bases between the two ends. This CDR3 has 15 residues. As DNA, the CDR3 is TGTGCCAGCTCCTTAGCAAGGGGATCAGACTATGGCTACACCTTC. Translating gives CASSLARGSDYGYTF.

The gene calls are TRBV20-1 and TRBJ2-4; no reliable D call. CDR1 and CDR2 from the germline V gene are DFQATT and SNEGSKA (reference sequence). Trimming cost V 0 bases and J 1 base, with 10 bases left between them. The CDR3 totals 15 residues. The DNA of the CDR3 is TGCAGTGCTAGAGAGGAAGGGTTGGCCAAAAACATTCAGTACTTC. Residues: CSAREEGLAKNIQYF.

Comments on this clonotype: One junction end disagrees with the germline gene, perhaps due to a read error. The V and J genes are TRBV20-1 and TRBJ1-4; no firm D call. This CDR3 is built from 13 residues. Germline CDR1 and CDR2: DFQATT and SNEGSKA (reference sequence). CDR3: CSATPDPYEKRFF. The DNA for the CDR3 is TGCAGTGCCACCCCGGACCCTTATGAAAAACGGTTTTTT.

This clonotype turned up a few times. V is TRBV14 and J is TRBJ2-4, with D tentatively TRBD1 (5 bases). The CDR3 is 14 residues long. The germline V gene has CDR1 SGHDN and CDR2 FVKESK. The ends were cut back, 1 base at V and 4 bases at J, with 8 bases in the middle. The CDR3 region has the DNA TGTGCCAGCAGCCAAGGGACATTGAAAAACATTCAGTACTTC. This sequence encodes CASSQGTLKNIQYF.

This clonotype was found many times. The rearrangement joins TRBV29-1 to TRBJ1-1, with D hard to call. Germline CDR1 SQVTM, CDR2 ANQGSEA. The germline V and J ends were trimmed by 5 bases and 1 base, with 5 bases remaining between them. This CDR3 has 11 amino acids. In DNA, the CDR3 is TGCAGCGTTCTGGCGAACACTGAAGCTTTCTTT. It is translated as CSVLANTEAFF.